This TCR beta chain appears in the sequencing data of a study of T cell changes during pregnancy in multiple sclerosis. Sequencing used immunoSEQ multiplex PCR; TCRdb keeps in-frame clones, though not all of them. The sample lists 50,000 to 65,000 clones, more than 90% occurring once. Germline CDR1 LNHDA, CDR2 SQIVND (reference sequence). This CDR3 is 13 amino acids long. The V end lost 5 bases, the J end lost 6 bases, and 12 bases lay between the germline ends. The chain links TRBV19 to TRBJ2-3; the D gene is possibly TRBD2 (5 bases). This TCR was recovered from a female donor with multiple sclerosis, enrolled in a pregnancy study. This sample comprised CD8+ T cells from peripheral blood mononuclear cells, obtained before pregnancy. CDR3 protein: CASSRGLSDTQYF. The DNA for the CDR3 is TGTGCCAGTAGTCGGGGATTGTCGGATACGCAGTATTTT.